One sample yielded the 32 T cell receptor beta chains listed below, sequenced in a study of cytomegalovirus exposure and HLA in healthy donors. It was with 60 Vbeta and 13 Jbeta primers that the PCR ran. The method was immunoSEQ multiplex PCR; TCRdb's version includes in-frame clones alone and lacks a portion of them. Of some 250,000 clones in the sample, approximately 81% were seen once. Sequencing was done on a sample of PBMCs. These receptors came from a woman aged 60-75 years in good health and CMV-seropositive.

CDR3 amino acids: CASRAQDRNTEAFF. CDR3 bases: TGTGCCAGTCGTGCCCAGGACAGGAACACTGAAGCTTTCTTT. The J gene is TRBJ1-1, the V gene TRBV6-1; TRBD1 might be the D (6 bases). This CDR3 comprises 14 residues. V shed 9 bases and J shed 1 base, with 15 bases lying between them. CDR1 MNHNS and CDR2 SASEGT come from the germline V gene.

Regarding this clone: The junction departs from the called germline gene at one end, perhaps through a read error. The chain recombines TRBV5-1 with TRBJ2-3, with a tentative D call TRBD2 (7 bases). Germline loops: CDR1 SGHRS, CDR2 YFSETQ. The CDR3 is 15 amino acids. CDR3 nucleotides: TGCGCCAGCAGCTTGTCAACGGGGGGCACAGATATGCAGTATTTT. Protein product: CASSLSTGGTDMQYF.

Worth noting for this clone: Distinct nucleotide sequences in the sample also encode this CDR3. This rearrangement joins TRBV19 to TRBJ1-1, with 7 bases fitting TRBD1. The CDR3 runs 11 residues. Per the germline V gene, CDR1 is LNHDA and CDR2 is SQIVND (reference sequence). The V and J ends lost 5 bases and 8 bases, in that order; junction bases with no gene match: 2. CDR3 coding DNA: TGTGCCAGTAGTCTCAGGGGGGAAGCTTTCTTT. Protein product: CASSLRGEAFF.

The chain is built from TRBV11-1 and TRBJ1-1; D not resolved. Trimming took off 5 bases at V and 4 bases at J, with 14 bases between the two ends. The length of the CDR3 is 14 residues. Per the germline V gene, CDR1 is SGHAT and CDR2 is FQDESV (reference sequence). The CDR3 DNA reads as TGTGCCAGCAGCACCTTGGGCGCCGGCACTGAAGCTTTCTTT. Translated, it gives CASSTLGAGTEAFF. Full variable domain (outside the CDR3, taken from reference TRBV11-1 and TRBJ1-1): EAEVAQSPRYKITEKSQAVAFWCDPISGHATLYWYRQILGQGPELLVQFQDESVVDDSQLPKDRFSAERLKGVDSTLKIQPAELGDSAMYLCASSTLGAGTEAFFGQGTRLTVV.

The V and J genes are TRBV5-4 and TRBJ2-7; D is uncertain. V dropped 0 bases and J dropped 0 bases, with 7 bases sitting between them. This CDR3 has 14 residues. CDR1 SGHNT and CDR2 YYREEE come from the germline V gene (reference sequence). The CDR3 sequence is CASSLGRSSYEQYF. The CDR3, as DNA: TGTGCCAGCAGCTTGGGGCGGAGCTCCTACGAGCAGTACTTC.

The V call is TRBV9, the J call TRBJ1-4; D not resolved. From germline, CDR1 is SGDLS and CDR2 YYNGEE. This CDR3 region has 15 residues. V was cut by 0 bases and J by 3 bases, with 9 bases left in between. CDR3 sequence reads: CASSVVGMANEKLFF. In DNA form, the CDR3 reads TGTGCCAGCAGCGTAGTCGGGATGGCTAATGAAAAACTGTTTTTT. The full variable domain, with the rest looked up from reference TRBV9 and TRBJ1-4, is DSGVTQTPKHLITATGQRVTLRCSPRSGDLSVYWYQQSLDQGLQFLIQYYNGEERAKGNILERFSAQQFPDLHSELNLSSLELGDSALYFCASSVVGMANEKLFFGSGTQLSVL.

This sequence joins TRBV28 and TRBJ2-3; maybe TRBD1 (6 bases). The CDR3 is 16 residues long. Per the germline V gene, CDR1 is MDHEN and CDR2 is SYDVKM. V was pared by 6 bases and J by 4 bases, with 20 bases between. The CDR3 DNA follows: TGTGCCAGCAGCCCCCCCGGCAGGGGTAGGGCAGATACGCAGTATTTT. Translation: CASSPPGRGRADTQYF.

The chain carries TRBV6-5 and TRBJ2-1; 7 nucleotides align to TRBD2. The V gene's germline CDR1 is MNHEY and CDR2 SVGAGI. This CDR3 spans 15 amino acids. With V trimmed by 4 bases and J by 6 bases, 9 bases remained unmatched. CDR3 loop: CASSSLAGEVNEQFF. Here the CDR3 DNA reads TGTGCCAGCAGTTCTCTTGCGGGAGAGGTCAATGAGCAGTTCTTC.

This chain uses TRBV4-1 with TRBJ2-1, with 7 bases that match TRBD1. The germline V gene encodes CDR1 MGHRA and CDR2 YSYEKL. V dropped 3 bases and J dropped 7; count of bases not matched to a gene: 3. The CDR3 totals 13 residues. DNA of the CDR3: TGCGCCAGCAGCCAGACAGGGTGGAATGAGCAGTTCTTC. It yields the protein CASSQTGWNEQFF.

This CDR3 reads CASSKRTGRGQETQYF. In DNA form, the CDR3 reads TGTGCCAGCAGTAAACGGACAGGGAGGGGACAAGAGACCCAGTACTTC. The chain has TRBV25-1 and TRBJ2-5, with TRBD1 as a possible D gene (8 bases). Trimming stripped 5 bases from V and 2 bases from J, with 18 bases between. The germline gives CDR1 MGHDK, CDR2 SYGVNS. This CDR3 region has 16 residues.

The chain joins TRBV7-9 to TRBJ1-3, with D perhaps matching TRBD1 (5 bases). The CDR3 is 16 residues long. The germline gives CDR1 SEHNR, CDR2 FQNEAQ (reference sequence). V lost 1 base and J 0 bases, leaving 10 bases between the germline ends. DNA of the CDR3: TGTGCCAGCAGCTTAGATCAGGGCCACTCTGGAAACACCATATATTTT. This codes for CASSLDQGHSGNTIYF. Supplemented by reference TRBV7-9 and TRBJ1-3, the full variable domain reads DTGVSQNPRHKITKRGQNVTFRCDPISEHNRLYWYRQTLGQGPEFLTYFQNEAQLEKSRLLSDRFSAERPKGSFSTLEIQRTEQGDSAMYLCASSLDQGHSGNTIYFGEGSWLTVV.

The rearrangement links TRBV19 to TRBJ2-2; D is perhaps TRBD1 (6 bases). Germline lookup yields CDR1 LNHDA and CDR2 SQIVND (reference sequence). This CDR3 is 14 amino acids long. Between the trimmed V and J ends, which lost 6 bases and 5 bases, there was a span of 13 bases. The CDR3 DNA reads TGTGCCAGTAGACAGGCAGGGGAAACCGGGGAGCTGTTTTTT. Translated: CASRQAGETGELFF.

This CDR3 is CASSAGQGSTYEQYF. The CDR3 nucleotides read TGTGCCAGCAGCGCAGGACAGGGTTCTACCTACGAGCAGTACTTC. The chain employs TRBV11-3 and TRBJ2-7; 8 nucleotides agree with TRBD1. The CDR3 covers 15 residues. J lost 2 bases, V lost 5 bases, and 8 bases had no gene match. The germline CDR1 and CDR2 sequences are SGHNT and YENEEA.

V is TRBV9 and J is TRBJ2-3; 13 bases fit TRBD2. From germline, CDR1 is SGDLS and CDR2 YYNGEE. With V trimmed by 0 bases and J by 8 bases, 6 bases remained unmatched. CDR3 size: 16 residues. The CDR3: CASSVGTSGGHSTQYF. Written as DNA, the CDR3 is TGTGCCAGCAGCGTAGGGACTAGCGGGGGCCACAGTACGCAGTATTTT.

The chain has TRBV7-9 and TRBJ2-2, with 8 bases fitting TRBD2. The CDR3 runs 16 residues. The V and J ends lost 5 bases and 3 bases, in that order; junction bases with no gene match: 8. Germline V gene sequence: CDR1 SEHNR, CDR2 FQNEAQ (reference sequence). For the CDR3, the DNA is TGTGCCAGCAGCATCCCGGGACTAGAGTACACCGGGGAGCTGTTTTTT. It codes for CASSIPGLEYTGELFF. The full variable domain, in which reference TRBV7-9 and TRBJ2-2 provide the parts outside the CDR3, is DTGVSQNPRHKITKRGQNVTFRCDPISEHNRLYWYRQTLGQGPEFLTYFQNEAQLEKSRLLSDRFSAERPKGSFSTLEIQRTEQGDSAMYLCASSIPGLEYTGELFFGEGSRLTVL.

The chain is built from TRBV30 and TRBJ1-4, with 8 bases fitting TRBD1. The germline V gene has CDR1 GTSNPN and CDR2 SVGIG (reference sequence). V was clipped by 5 bases and J by 4 bases; unmatched bases: 3. The CDR3 covers 13 residues. In DNA form, the CDR3 reads TGTGCCTGGTCGGGACAGGTTAATGAAAAACTGTTTTTT. As protein: CAWSGQVNEKLFF.

This clone was detected only a few times. This chain links TRBV27 with TRBJ2-7; 13 positions match TRBD2. From germline, CDR1 is MNHEY and CDR2 SMNVEV (reference sequence). The CDR3 length is 14 residues. V gave up 8 bases and J gave up 2 bases; unmatched junction bases: 3. The CDR3 DNA reads TGTGCCAGCCGGGGACTAGCGGGGACCTACGAGCAGTACTTC. Translating it yields CASRGLAGTYEQYF.

The rearrangement uses TRBV10-3 and TRBJ1-2, with D maybe TRBD1 (6 bases). The length of the CDR3 is 14 residues. Trimming removed 3 bases at V and 0 bases at J, with 8 bases between. Germline assignment: CDR1 ENHRY and CDR2 SYGVKD. CDR3 sequence: CAISDRTANYGYTF. The CDR3 DNA reads TGTGCCATCAGTGACAGGACAGCTAACTATGGCTACACCTTC.

The chain joins TRBV2 to TRBJ2-7; 9 nucleotides agree with TRBD2. The germline gives CDR1 SNHLY, CDR2 FYNNEI. With 5 bases clipped from V and 6 bases from J, the junction kept 8 bases outside the gene matches. The CDR3 runs 14 residues. The CDR3 DNA follows: TGTGCCAGCAGTCGCGGGAGGGTCCCCTCCGAGCAGTACTTC. Protein sequence: CASSRGRVPSEQYF.

V is TRBV6-1 and J is TRBJ2-1, with TRBD1 identical over 7 bases. The V gene's germline CDR1 is MNHNS and CDR2 SASEGT. The CDR3 has 14 amino acids. J lost 5 bases, V lost 6 bases, and 7 bases had no gene match. This CDR3 reads CASSKTGWDNEQFF. CDR3 coding DNA: TGTGCCAGCAGCAAGACAGGGTGGGACAATGAGCAGTTCTTC.

The genes are TRBV25-1 and TRBJ2-7, with D maybe TRBD2 (6 bases). The V and J ends lost 7 bases and 8 bases respectively, with 15 bases between them. CDR1 and CDR2 from the germline V gene are MGHDK and SYGVNS. There are 12 residues in the CDR3. In DNA form, the CDR3 reads TGTGCCAGCACCCTGGAGGGATATAAGCAGTACTTC. Residues: CASTLEGYKQYF.

J is TRBJ2-5 and V is TRBV19; 9 bases are a match to TRBD1. CDR1 and CDR2 from the germline V gene are LNHDA and SQIVND (reference sequence). The length of the CDR3 is 17 residues. V was clipped by 5 bases and J by 3 bases; unmatched bases: 13. The CDR3 sequence: CASSSSGTGTFKETQYF. CDR3 nucleotide sequence: TGTGCCAGTAGTTCCTCCGGGACAGGGACTTTCAAAGAGACCCAGTACTTC.

Written as DNA, the CDR3 is TGTGCCAGCAGTCCCCGACTAGCGGGAGTCGAGACCCAGTACTTC. It translates to CASSPRLAGVETQYF. This chain links TRBV28 with TRBJ2-5; 12 bases fit TRBD2. V dropped 5 bases and J dropped 5; count of bases not matched to a gene: 6. CDR1 is MDHEN, CDR2 SYDVKM, per germline. The CDR3 covers 15 residues.

The rearrangement joins TRBV7-9 to TRBJ2-7; D might be TRBD2 (5 bases). The CDR3 length is 14 residues. Germline V lookup: CDR1 SEHNR, CDR2 FQNEAQ (reference sequence). The V and J ends lost 2 bases and 3 bases respectively, with 11 bases between them. In nucleotides, the CDR3 is TGTGCCAGCAGCTTAAGTCTAGCCAGCTACGAGCAGTACTTC. Translated: CASSLSLASYEQYF.

The chain employs TRBV5-4 and TRBJ2-5; 10 positions match TRBD2. J lost 9 bases, V lost 2 bases, and 10 bases had no gene match. Germline CDR1 is SGHNT and CDR2 is YYREEE (reference sequence). This CDR3 contains 15 residues. This chain's CDR3 is CASSLGTSAKVAQYF. CDR3 bases: TGTGCCAGCAGCTTAGGGACTAGCGCAAAGGTGGCCCAGTACTTC.

Concerning this clone itself: At one boundary the junction diverges from the germline segment, which might be a read error. The chain employs TRBV27 and TRBJ2-5; 8 bases are shared with TRBD1. The DNA end lines up better with TRBJ2-7; the J call may be wrong. The length of the CDR3 is 13 residues. CDR1 and CDR2 (germline): MNHEY, SMNVEV (reference sequence). The CDR3 DNA follows: TGTGCCGGCAGCCTCACAGGGGGCTACGAGCAGTACTTC. Encoded protein: CAGSLTGGYEQYF.

The rearrangement joins TRBV7-2 to TRBJ1-1; D unresolved. Germline CDR1 and CDR2: SGHTA and FQGNSA. The V and J ends lost 1 base and 3 bases respectively, with 6 bases between them. The CDR3 covers 13 residues. DNA of the CDR3: TGTGCCAGCAGCTTAGGGAGGTACACTGAAGCTTTCTTT. Its protein product is CASSLGRYTEAFF.

The V and J genes are TRBV20-1 and TRBJ2-1; D is unresolved. V shed 3 bases and J shed 5 bases, with 2 bases lying between them. Looked up from germline, CDR1 is DFQATT and CDR2 is SNEGSKA (reference sequence). The CDR3 is 10 residues long. This CDR3 is CSASNNEQFF. The CDR3 DNA reads as TGCAGTGCTAGCAACAATGAGCAGTTCTTC.

The rearrangement uses TRBV5-1 and TRBJ2-3; TRBD2 aligns across 10 bases. Trimming removed 2 bases from V and 5 bases from J; junction bases left unmatched: 5. The CDR3 consists of 15 residues. CDR1 and CDR2 from the germline V gene are SGHRS and YFSETQ. Written as DNA, the CDR3 is TGCGCCAGCAGCTTAGCGGGAGGGCAGGGAGATACGCAGTATTTT. It is translated as CASSLAGGQGDTQYF.

A single count supports this clone. This chain uses TRBV4-1 with TRBJ2-7; 9 bases are a match to TRBD2. The junction had 19 bases not matched to a gene; V was cut back by 4 bases and J by 3 bases. Per germline, CDR1 MGHRA and CDR2 YSYEKL. This CDR3 comprises 19 residues. The CDR3 nucleotides are TGCGCCAGCAGCCGAAACCTAGCGGGACGGGGGGTCGGCGACTACGAGCAGTACTTC. It is translated as CASSRNLAGRGVGDYEQYF.

J is TRBJ2-2 and V is TRBV7-9; tentative D call: TRBD1 (6 bases). The CDR3 sequence is 14 residues long. CDR1 is SEHNR, CDR2 FQNEAQ, per germline (reference sequence). Trimming removed 5 bases from V and 6 bases from J, with 13 bases in between. The CDR3 reads CASSRSTGSGELFF. The CDR3 DNA reads as TGTGCCAGCAGCCGATCAACAGGGTCCGGGGAGCTGTTTTTT.

V usage is TRBV28 and J usage is TRBJ2-5; 8 nucleotides align to TRBD2. V dropped 4 bases and J dropped 2; count of bases not matched to a gene: 9. Germline values: CDR1 MDHEN, CDR2 SYDVKM. CDR3 length: 16 residues. CDR3 coding DNA: TGTGCCAGCAGTTCTCCATTGCGGGGGGAACAAGAGACCCAGTACTTC. Translation: CASSSPLRGEQETQYF.